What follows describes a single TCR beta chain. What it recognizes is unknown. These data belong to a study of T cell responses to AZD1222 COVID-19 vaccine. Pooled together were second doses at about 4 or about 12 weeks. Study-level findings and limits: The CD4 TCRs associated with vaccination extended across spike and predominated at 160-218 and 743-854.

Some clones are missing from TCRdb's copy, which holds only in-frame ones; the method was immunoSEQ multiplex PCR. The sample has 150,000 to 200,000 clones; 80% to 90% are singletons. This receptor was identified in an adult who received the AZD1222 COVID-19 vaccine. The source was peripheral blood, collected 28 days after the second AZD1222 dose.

CDR3 sequence reads: CASSVDGHRNTGELFF. The CDR3 DNA follows: TGTGCCAGCAGCGTAGATGGGCACAGGAACACCGGGGAGCTGTTTTTT. This chain connects TRBV9 to TRBJ2-2; D not resolved. CDR3 length equals 16 residues. Trimming shortened V by 0 bases and J by 1 base, and 10 bases separated the two germline ends. Germline assignment: CDR1 SGDLS and CDR2 YYNGEE.